This record looks at one T cell receptor (beta chain) sequence and its context. These data originate in a study of T cells in localized non-small cell lung cancer. With 6 bases clipped from V and 6 bases from J, the junction kept 7 bases outside the gene matches. The CDR3 totals 14 residues. The germline CDR1 and CDR2 sequences are MNHNS and SASEGT. Only in-frame clones appear in the TCRdb table, and some are missing; sequencing was by immunoSEQ multiplex PCR. Of about 77,000 clones in the sample, about 88% were seen once. Sequenced material: peripheral blood, taken before any cancer treatment. This chain joins TRBV6-1 and TRBJ2-2, with 7 nucleotides matching TRBD1. The receptor was isolated from a woman aged 40-70 years with stage I squamous cell lung carcinoma. The CDR3 reads CASRRKQGPGELFF. The CDR3 DNA follows: TGTGCCAGCAGGCGTAAACAGGGGCCCGGGGAGCTGTTTTTT.